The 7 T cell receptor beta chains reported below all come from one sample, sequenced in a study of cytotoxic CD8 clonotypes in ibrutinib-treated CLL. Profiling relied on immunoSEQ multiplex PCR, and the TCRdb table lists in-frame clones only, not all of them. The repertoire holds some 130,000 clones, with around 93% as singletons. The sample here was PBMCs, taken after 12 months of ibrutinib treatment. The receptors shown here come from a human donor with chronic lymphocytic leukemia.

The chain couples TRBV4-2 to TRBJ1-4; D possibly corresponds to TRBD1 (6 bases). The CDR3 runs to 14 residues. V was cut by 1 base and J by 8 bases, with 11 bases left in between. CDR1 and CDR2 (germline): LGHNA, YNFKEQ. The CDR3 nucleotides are TGTGCCAGCAGCCAAGGAGGGGGAGGCGAAAAACTGTTTTTT. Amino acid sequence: CASSQGGGGEKLFF.

This CDR3 reads CATKVDPLYEQYF. CDR3 nucleotides: TGTGCCACCAAGGTTGATCCCCTTTACGAGCAGTACTTC. This sequence joins TRBV28 and TRBJ2-7, with D hard to call. Trimming pared 10 bases from V and 4 bases from J, leaving 17 bases between. Germline V gene data show CDR1 as MDHEN and CDR2 as SYDVKM. The CDR3 sequence is 13 residues long.

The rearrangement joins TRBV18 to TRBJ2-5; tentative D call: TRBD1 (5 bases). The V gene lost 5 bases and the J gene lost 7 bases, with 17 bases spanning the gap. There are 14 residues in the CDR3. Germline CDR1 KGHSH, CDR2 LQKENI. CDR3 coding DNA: TGTGCCAGCTCAGACCAGGGCCAGATCGGGACCCAGTACTTC. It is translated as CASSDQGQIGTQYF. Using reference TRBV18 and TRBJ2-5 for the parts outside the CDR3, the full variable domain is NAGVMQNPRHLVRRRGQEARLRCSPMKGHSHVYWYRQLPEEGLKFMVYLQKENIIDESGMPKERFSAEFPKEGPSILRIQQVVRGDSAAYFCASSDQGQIGTQYFGPGTRLLVL.

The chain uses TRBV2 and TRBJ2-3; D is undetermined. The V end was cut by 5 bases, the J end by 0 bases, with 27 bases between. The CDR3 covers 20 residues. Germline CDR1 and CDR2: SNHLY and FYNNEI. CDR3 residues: CASSFSSETESWESTDTQYF. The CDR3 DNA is TGTGCCAGCAGTTTTTCTTCGGAAACCGAAAGCTGGGAAAGCACAGATACGCAGTATTTT.

The CDR3 loop reads CAWSAVGGAPGANVLTF. CDR3 nucleotide sequence: TGTGCCTGGAGTGCGGTCGGAGGGGCGCCTGGGGCCAACGTCCTGACTTTC. This chain uses TRBV30 with TRBJ2-6, with TRBD2 as a possible D gene (6 bases). Germline loops: CDR1 GTSNPN, CDR2 SVGIG (reference sequence). Trimming took 1 base from V and 2 from J, leaving 15 bases between them. CDR3 size: 17 residues.

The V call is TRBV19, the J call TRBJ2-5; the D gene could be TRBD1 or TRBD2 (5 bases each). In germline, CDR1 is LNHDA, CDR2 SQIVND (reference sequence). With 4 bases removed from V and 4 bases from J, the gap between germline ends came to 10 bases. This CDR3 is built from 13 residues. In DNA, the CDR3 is TGTGCCAGTAGTAGGGGACCGCCAGAGACCCAGTACTTC. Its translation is CASSRGPPETQYF.

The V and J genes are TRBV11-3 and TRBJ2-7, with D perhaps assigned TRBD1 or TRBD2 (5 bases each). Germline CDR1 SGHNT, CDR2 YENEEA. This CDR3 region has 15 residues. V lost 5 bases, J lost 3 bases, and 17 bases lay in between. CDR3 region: CASSPNRGPSYEQYF. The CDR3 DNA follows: TGTGCCAGCAGCCCAAACCGGGGACCGAGCTACGAGCAGTACTTC.